Each of the 25 T cell receptor beta chains below was sequenced from the same sample in a study of T cell changes during pregnancy in multiple sclerosis. TCRdb keeps only in-frame clones here, not all; method: immunoSEQ multiplex PCR. Here the sample spans 37,000 or so clones, roughly 87% being singletons. The input for sequencing was CD4+ T cells from peripheral blood mononuclear cells, taken in the first trimester of pregnancy. All receptors come from a female donor with multiple sclerosis, enrolled in a pregnancy study.

This sequence joins TRBV5-8 and TRBJ1-5; 9 bases are a match to TRBD1. Germline CDR1 and CDR2: SGHTS and YDEGEE. The CDR3 sequence is 15 residues long. Trimming cost V 0 bases and J 6 bases; bases outside gene matches: 4. CDR3 loop: CASSLGDRASQPQHF. In nucleotides, the CDR3 is TGTGCCAGCAGCTTGGGGGACAGGGCCAGTCAGCCCCAGCATTTT.

The chain uses TRBV19 and TRBJ1-2, with D perhaps matching TRBD1 (5 bases). The CDR3 runs 15 residues. Germline values: CDR1 LNHDA, CDR2 SQIVND (reference sequence). Trimming cost V 5 bases and J 0 bases, with 13 bases left between them. CDR3 DNA sequence: TGTGCCAGTAGTTTTACCGGGACTACTAACTATGGCTACACCTTC. Translation gives CASSFTGTTNYGYTF.

V is TRBV7-9 and J is TRBJ1-2, with TRBD1 identical over 7 bases. CDR3 length: 14 amino acids. CDR1 and CDR2 (germline): SEHNR, FQNEAQ (reference sequence). Germline trimming cut 1 base from V and 8 bases from J; bases unmatched to any gene: 7. The CDR3 nucleotides are TGTGCCAGCAGCTTAGGACAGGGCCTGGGGGGCTACACCTTC. This translates into CASSLGQGLGGYTF.

The chain joins TRBV6-1 to TRBJ1-5; D is perhaps TRBD1 (6 bases). Germline V lookup: CDR1 MNHNS, CDR2 SASEGT. Trimming left V 6 bases short and J 2 bases short, with 14 bases between. The CDR3 totals 15 residues. The CDR3 loop reads CASRGHDGGNQPQHF. The DNA of the CDR3 is TGTGCCAGCAGGGGACATGACGGAGGCAATCAGCCCCAGCATTTT.

The rearrangement links TRBV5-1 to TRBJ2-1; weak D call: TRBD1 (6 bases). The CDR3 loop spans 16 amino acids. Germline CDR1 reads SGHRS; CDR2 reads YFSETQ. Between the trimmed V and J ends, which lost 0 bases and 5 bases, there was a span of 15 bases. This CDR3 reads CASSLAQRTDDNEQFF. DNA for the CDR3: TGCGCCAGCAGCTTGGCGCAGCGGACAGATGACAATGAGCAGTTCTTC.

CDR3 protein: CASRTPTGGGTEAFF. CDR3 nucleotide sequence: TGCGCCAGCAGGACTCCTACAGGGGGCGGTACTGAAGCTTTCTTT. The chain employs TRBV10-2 and TRBJ1-1, with 9 bases that match TRBD1. V lost 6 bases to trimming and J lost 5 bases; unmatched junction nucleotides: 10. Germline loops: CDR1 WSHSY, CDR2 SAAADI. The CDR3 consists of 15 residues.

In DNA, the CDR3 is TGTGCCATCAGTGAGTCGTCAGGGGGCACACGTCAGCCCCAGCATTTT. It is translated as CAISESSGGTRQPQHF. The chain has TRBV10-3 and TRBJ1-5, with 8 bases aligning to TRBD1. Unmatched junction bases numbered 7, after V lost 0 bases and J lost 6 bases. The CDR3 spans 16 residues. CDR1 and CDR2 (germline): ENHRY, SYGVKD.

The table lists this clone with a count of one. The V call is TRBV28, the J call TRBJ1-6; no reliable D call. CDR1 is MDHEN, CDR2 SYDVKM, per germline. V was cut by 2 bases and J by 10 bases, with 12 bases left in between. The CDR3 runs to 14 residues. Here the CDR3 reads CASSLNQEASPLHF. DNA for the CDR3: TGTGCCAGCAGTTTAAATCAGGAGGCCTCACCCCTCCACTTT. The full variable domain, rest sourced from reference TRBV28 and TRBJ1-6, is DVKVTQSSRYLVKRTGEKVFLECVQDMDHENMFWYRQDPGLGLRLIYFSYDVKMKEKGDIPEGYSVSREKKERFSLILESASTNQTSMYLCASSLNQEASPLHFGNGTRLTVT.

This chain links TRBV9 with TRBJ2-1; weak D call: TRBD2 (5 bases). The length of the CDR3 is 14 residues. In germline, CDR1 is SGDLS, CDR2 YYNGEE. Between the trimmed V and J ends, which lost 0 bases and 9 bases, there was a span of 13 bases. This CDR3 reads CASSVAVDAGEQFF. CDR3 coding DNA: TGTGCCAGCAGCGTAGCGGTGGACGCGGGTGAGCAGTTCTTC. The full variable domain, rest sourced from reference TRBV9 and TRBJ2-1, is DSGVTQTPKHLITATGQRVTLRCSPRSGDLSVYWYQQSLDQGLQFLIQYYNGEERAKGNILERFSAQQFPDLHSELNLSSLELGDSALYFCASSVAVDAGEQFFGPGTRLTVL.

The chain couples TRBV14 to TRBJ1-6; TRBD1 might be the D (5 bases). CDR3 length: 15 residues. Germline CDR1 reads SGHDN; CDR2 reads FVKESK. V was cut by 1 base and J by 9 bases, with 13 bases left in between. DNA of the CDR3: TGTGCCAGCAGCCAAGGCAGGGTTCCCATTTCACCCCTCCACTTT. It codes for CASSQGRVPISPLHF.

This sequence joins TRBV11-1 and TRBJ1-1; D gene ambiguous. The CDR3 spans 13 residues. V was pared by 4 bases and J by 0 bases, with 6 bases between. CDR1 is SGHAT and CDR2 is FQDESV in the germline V gene (reference sequence). As DNA, the CDR3 is TGTGCCAGCAGCTCCCAGGTGAACACTGAAGCTTTCTTT. Translating it yields CASSSQVNTEAFF.

This clone came up a few times. The chain couples TRBV6-5 to TRBJ2-1; D is perhaps TRBD1 (7 bases). The CDR3 contains 15 residues. Trimming shortened V by 4 bases and J by 6 bases, and 16 bases separated the two germline ends. Germline V CDR1 and CDR2: MNHEY, SVGAGI. CDR3: CASSSEGAGRNEQFF. The CDR3 DNA reads as TGTGCCAGCAGTTCGGAGGGGGCCGGACGCAATGAGCAGTTCTTC.

This clone was seen only a few times. The chain combines TRBV4-1 with TRBJ1-5; D possibly corresponds to TRBD1 (6 bases). Germline V gene sequence: CDR1 MGHRA, CDR2 YSYEKL. The CDR3 covers 16 residues. The V end lost 4 bases, the J end lost 2 bases, and 15 bases lay between the germline ends. The CDR3 DNA reads as TGCGCCAGCAGCCTCGACGGGGGGCTCGGCAATCAGCCCCAGCATTTT. Translation gives CASSLDGGLGNQPQHF.

V is TRBV4-2 and J is TRBJ1-2; D not certain. Germline loops: CDR1 LGHNA, CDR2 YNFKEQ. V was trimmed by 2 bases and J by 3 bases, leaving 4 bases between them. This CDR3 spans 12 amino acids. CDR3 nucleotides: TGTGCCAGCAGCCAACGGGACTATGGCTACACCTTC. It codes for CASSQRDYGYTF.

Regarding this clone: The sample holds other DNA sequences that translate to the same CDR3. The chain combines TRBV5-1 with TRBJ1-6; possibly TRBD1 for D (6 bases). Germline CDR1 is SGHRS and CDR2 is YFSETQ. The CDR3 spans 14 residues. V shed 0 bases and J shed 6 bases, with 7 bases lying between them. Written as DNA, the CDR3 is TGCGCCAGCAGCTTGGGAGGGGGTAATTCACCCCTCCACTTT. Amino acid sequence: CASSLGGGNSPLHF. Full variable domain (rest looked up from reference TRBV5-1 and TRBJ1-6): KAGVTQTPRYLIKTRGQQVTLSCSPISGHRSVSWYQQTPGQGLQFLFEYFSETQRNKGNFPGRFSGRQFSNSRSEMNVSTLELGDSALYLCASSLGGGNSPLHFGNGTRLTVT.

This clone occurred once. CDR3 DNA: TGTGCCAGTAGTATCTGGGGAGGTCAGCCCCAGCATTTT. Encoded protein: CASSIWGGQPQHF. The chain employs TRBV19 and TRBJ1-5, with unresolved D. The CDR3 loop spans 13 amino acids. V was pared by 3 bases and J by 6 bases, with 9 bases between. Germline lookup yields CDR1 LNHDA and CDR2 SQIVND (reference sequence).

The table lists this clone with a few counts. The chain couples TRBV7-9 to TRBJ1-3, with 8 bases matching TRBD1. From germline, CDR1 is SEHNR and CDR2 FQNEAQ (reference sequence). The CDR3 totals 17 residues. V shed 3 bases and J 0 bases; nucleotides not matched to a gene: 7. The chain's CDR3 is CASSFSGGVDSGNTIYF. The CDR3 nucleotides read TGTGCCAGCAGCTTCTCAGGGGGCGTCGACTCTGGAAACACCATATATTTT.

This sequence joins TRBV30 and TRBJ1-2; D is possibly TRBD1 (6 bases). This CDR3 comprises 14 residues. The germline CDR1 and CDR2 sequences are GTSNPN and SVGIG (reference sequence). Trimming shortened V by 8 bases and J by 2 bases, and 18 bases separated the two germline ends. CDR3 sequence (DNA): TGTGCCGGGGATGAGACCACAGGGAACTATGGCTACACCTTC. This translates into CAGDETTGNYGYTF.

This chain uses TRBV5-4 with TRBJ1-2; D may be TRBD1 (5 bases). This CDR3 comprises 12 residues. Germline loops: CDR1 SGHNT, CDR2 YYREEE (reference sequence). Trimming stripped 7 bases from V and 4 bases from J, with 11 bases between. CDR3 loop: CASSGGGYGYTF. For the CDR3, the DNA is TGTGCCAGCTCCGGGGGTGGCTATGGCTACACCTTC. The full variable domain, with the rest looked up from reference TRBV5-4 and TRBJ1-2, is ETGVTQSPTHLIKTRGQQVTLRCSSQSGHNTVSWYQQALGQGPQFIFQYYREEENGRGNFPPRFSGLQFPNYSSELNVNALELDDSALYLCASSGGGYGYTFGSGTRLTVV.

The chain is built from TRBV7-6 and TRBJ1-1; D gene ambiguous. V was pared by 5 bases and J by 8 bases, with 15 bases between. The CDR3 length is 13 residues. Germline V gene lookup returns CDR1 SGHVS and CDR2 FNYEAQ. CDR3 region: CASSLRVGDEAFF. CDR3 DNA: TGTGCCAGCAGCCTGAGGGTCGGCGACGAAGCTTTCTTT.

This clone showed up just once. This chain uses TRBV7-8 with TRBJ2-3, with 12 bases matching TRBD2. J gave up 3 bases and V 5 bases, and 6 bases lay outside the gene matches. This CDR3 comprises 16 residues. CDR1 and CDR2 (germline): SGHVS, FQNEAQ. DNA for the CDR3: TGTGCCAGCAGCCCTGGACTAGCGGGGTTAACAGATACGCAGTATTTT. Residues: CASSPGLAGLTDTQYF.

CDR3 amino acids: CASSPSPAGGREQYF. CDR3 nucleotide sequence: TGTGCCAGCAGCCCCTCCCCAGCGGGGGGGCGTGAGCAGTACTTC. The chain uses TRBV7-3 and TRBJ2-7; 10 positions agree with TRBD2. This CDR3 has 15 amino acids. CDR1 and CDR2 (germline): SGHTA, FQGTGA. The ends lost 5 bases at V and 7 bases at J; junction bases unmatched: 11.

As to this clone: Other DNA sequences in the same sample also yield this CDR3. The chain recombines TRBV30 with TRBJ1-5; unclear D gene. This CDR3 is built from 13 residues. Germline V gene lookup returns CDR1 GTSNPN and CDR2 SVGIG (reference sequence). Trimming shortened V by 0 bases and J by 2 bases, and 5 bases separated the two germline ends. The CDR3 DNA reads as TGTGCCTGGAGTGTGAGGGGCAATCAGCCCCAGCATTTT. Amino acids: CAWSVRGNQPQHF.

The chain joins TRBV30 to TRBJ1-1; 8 positions match TRBD1. Unmatched junction bases numbered 3, after V lost 1 base and J lost 5 bases. The CDR3 sequence is 13 residues long. Germline V gene sequence: CDR1 GTSNPN, CDR2 SVGIG (reference sequence). CDR3 DNA sequence: TGTGCCTGGAGTGGGCAGGGGGCGACTGAAGCTTTCTTT. It is translated as CAWSGQGATEAFF.

This clone has just one count. This chain connects TRBV19 to TRBJ1-3, with D unclear. Looked up from germline, CDR1 is LNHDA and CDR2 is SQIVND (reference sequence). V lost 5 bases, J lost 6 bases, and 17 bases lay in between. CDR3 length: 15 residues. The CDR3 loop reads CASSPGGGSENTIYF. The CDR3 DNA follows: TGTGCCAGTAGTCCCGGCGGCGGCTCCGAAAACACCATATATTTT.